The 2 T cell receptor beta chains below were found in one sample sequenced in a study of blood T cell repertoires in COVID-19. Method: immunoSEQ multiplex PCR; TCRdb's copy keeps in-frame clones and lacks some. Here the sample spans around 77,000 clones, 90% being singletons. The sequencing input was peripheral blood. The receptor set was obtained from a woman aged 80 or older with active or convalescent COVID-19.

This clone has a single count. The genes are TRBV5-1 and TRBJ2-3; 9 bases are a match to TRBD2. This CDR3 is built from 16 residues. V was clipped by 4 bases and J by 1 base; unmatched bases: 7. Germline V CDR1 and CDR2: SGHRS, YFSETQ. The CDR3 here is CASSGDSGRRTDTQYF. The CDR3 bases are TGCGCCAGCAGCGGAGATAGCGGGAGACGCACAGATACGCAGTATTTT.

This chain links TRBV19 with TRBJ1-1; maybe TRBD1 (6 bases). The CDR3 has 16 residues. V was pared by 6 bases and J by 2 bases, with 19 bases between. Germline V gene lookup returns CDR1 LNHDA and CDR2 SQIVND (reference sequence). CDR3 region: CASRARGGAGNTEAFF. CDR3 nucleotides: TGTGCCAGTAGGGCTCGAGGGGGGGCCGGAAACACTGAAGCTTTCTTT.